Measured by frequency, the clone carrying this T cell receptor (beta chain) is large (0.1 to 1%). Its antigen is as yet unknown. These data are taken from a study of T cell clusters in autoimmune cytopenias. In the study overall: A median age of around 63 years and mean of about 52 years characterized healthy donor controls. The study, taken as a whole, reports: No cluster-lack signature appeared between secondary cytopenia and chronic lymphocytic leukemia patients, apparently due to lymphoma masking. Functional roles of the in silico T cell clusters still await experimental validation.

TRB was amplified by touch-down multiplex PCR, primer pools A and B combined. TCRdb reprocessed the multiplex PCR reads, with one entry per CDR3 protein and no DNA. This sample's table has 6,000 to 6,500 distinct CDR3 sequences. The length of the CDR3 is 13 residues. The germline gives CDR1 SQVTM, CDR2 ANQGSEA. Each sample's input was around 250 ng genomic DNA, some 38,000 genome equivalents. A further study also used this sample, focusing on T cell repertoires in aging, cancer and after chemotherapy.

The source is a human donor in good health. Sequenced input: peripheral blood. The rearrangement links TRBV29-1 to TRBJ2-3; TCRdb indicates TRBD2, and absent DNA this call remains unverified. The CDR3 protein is CSVGLRLGDTQYF.